The sequence of this TCR beta chain was determined in a study of T-cell reconstitution after alpha-beta-depleted transplantation in children. As it was prepared, the TCRbeta library received unique molecular identifiers. TCRdb ran MiXCR on the PCR reads and lists one entry per CDR3 protein. The sample holds about 200,000 distinct CDR3 sequences, 5% to 7.5% seen once. Notes on the study in general: Surviving recipient T cells and intrathymic progenitors accounted for some patients' high TCRbeta diversity at day 60.

This clonotype was found many times. The antigen remains undetermined. The source material was PBMCs, sampled before TCRalphabeta/CD19-depleted stem cell transplant. The sequence derives from a girl less than two years old with combined immunodeficiency, due to receive a stem cell transplant.

The CDR3 is CATSRETGLFANNEQFF. The CDR3 DNA reads as TGTGCCACCAGCAGAGAGACAGGACTTTTCGCGAACAATGAGCAGTTCTTC. The chain couples TRBV15 to TRBJ2-1; D may be TRBD1 (6 bases). Per germline, CDR1 LNHNV and CDR2 YYDKDF (reference sequence). V lost 0 bases and J 5 bases, leaving 17 bases between the germline ends. This CDR3 comprises 17 residues.